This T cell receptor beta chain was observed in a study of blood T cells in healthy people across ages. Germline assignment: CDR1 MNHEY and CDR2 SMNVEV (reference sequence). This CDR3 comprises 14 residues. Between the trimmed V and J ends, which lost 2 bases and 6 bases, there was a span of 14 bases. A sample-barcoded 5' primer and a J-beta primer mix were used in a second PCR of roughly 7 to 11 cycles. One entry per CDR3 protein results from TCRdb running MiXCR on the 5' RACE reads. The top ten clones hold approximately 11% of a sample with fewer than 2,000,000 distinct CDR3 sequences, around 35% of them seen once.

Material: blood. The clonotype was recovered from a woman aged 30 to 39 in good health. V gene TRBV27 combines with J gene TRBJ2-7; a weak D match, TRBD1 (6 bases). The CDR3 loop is CASSLDRSRSEQYF. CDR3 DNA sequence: TGTGCCAGCAGTTTAGACAGGAGCAGGTCCGAGCAGTACTTC.